Shown below are 25 T cell receptor beta chains from a single sample sequenced in a study of Ad26.COV2.S vaccination and SARS-CoV-2 variants. The assay was immunoSEQ multiplex PCR, and TCRdb's table has in-frame clones only and misses some. The sample records 150,000 to 200,000 clones, roughly nine tenths being singletons. Sequenced material: peripheral blood, taken after recovery from COVID-19. Every receptor here comes from a human donor who had recovered from COVID-19.

The chain carries TRBV11-1 and TRBJ2-3; D gene unclear. The CDR3 is 15 amino acids. CDR1 and CDR2 (germline): SGHAT, FQDESV (reference sequence). Trimming pared 1 base from V and 0 bases from J, leaving 8 bases between. The CDR3 loop reads CASSLGLSSTDTQYF. The CDR3 DNA follows: TGTGCCAGCAGCTTAGGGTTATCTAGCACAGATACGCAGTATTTT.

The V call is TRBV6-6, the J call TRBJ2-5; 10 nucleotides line up with TRBD2. Trimming at V came to 2 bases and at J to 5 bases, leaving 8 bases not matched to a gene. The CDR3 sequence is 16 residues long. Germline-derived CDR1 and CDR2 are MNHNY and SVGAGI (reference sequence). The CDR3 sequence is CASSYIASGSGETQYF. In DNA, the CDR3 is TGTGCCAGCAGTTACATCGCTAGCGGGAGTGGGGAGACCCAGTACTTC.

The chain has TRBV5-6 and TRBJ1-2; 11 nucleotides agree with TRBD1. Germline V gene lookup returns CDR1 SGHDT and CDR2 YYEEEE. This CDR3 has 14 residues. Unmatched junction bases numbered 3, after V lost 2 bases and J lost 6 bases. The CDR3 is CASSFRDRGDGYTF. As DNA, the CDR3 is TGTGCCAGCAGCTTCCGGGACAGGGGGGATGGCTACACCTTC.

The V call is TRBV4-1, the J call TRBJ2-1, with 9 bases identical to TRBD2. There are 20 residues in the CDR3. After removal of 0 bases from V and 0 bases from J, the junction contained 12 bases not matched to a gene. Per germline, CDR1 MGHRA and CDR2 YSYEKL. The CDR3 is CASSQDRTSGSLGSYNEQFF. CDR3 nucleotides: TGCGCCAGCAGCCAAGATAGAACTAGCGGGTCCCTCGGCTCCTACAATGAGCAGTTCTTC.

This clone occurred a few times. This chain uses TRBV5-6 with TRBJ2-7; D remains unclear. The ends were cut back, 5 bases at V and 4 bases at J, with 10 bases in the middle. Germline CDR1 is SGHDT and CDR2 is YYEEEE. The length of the CDR3 is 12 residues. CDR3 sequence: CASRRVGYEQYF. The CDR3 DNA is TGTGCCAGCAGGCGTGTGGGTTACGAGCAGTACTTC.

This clone turned up a few times. V and J are TRBV25-1 and TRBJ2-3; D unresolved. From germline, CDR1 is MGHDK and CDR2 SYGVNS. This CDR3 is 13 amino acids long. V lost 3 bases and J 5 bases, leaving 9 bases between the germline ends. CDR3 loop: CASSELGLDTQYF. The DNA for the CDR3 is TGTGCCAGCAGTGAGCTGGGATTAGATACGCAGTATTTT. Filled out from reference TRBV25-1 and TRBJ2-3, the complete variable domain reads EADIYQTPRYLVIGTGKKITLECSQTMGHDKMYWYQQDPGMELHLIHYSYGVNSTEKGDLSSESTVSRIRTEHFPLTLESARPSHTSQYLCASSELGLDTQYFGPGTRLTVL.

The chain is built from TRBV7-2 and TRBJ1-2; TRBD1 matches 8 bases. The CDR3 extends over 16 amino acids. Germline values: CDR1 SGHTA, CDR2 FQGNSA. V shed 2 bases, J shed 3 bases, and the junction held 8 bases outside the gene matches. The CDR3 region is CASSLYQGAGDYGYTF. The CDR3 nucleotides are TGTGCCAGCAGCTTATACCAGGGGGCGGGCGACTATGGCTACACCTTC.

This clone has more than one count but fewer than ten. The rearrangement joins TRBV5-6 to TRBJ2-1; 7 positions match TRBD2. The germline gives CDR1 SGHDT, CDR2 YYEEEE. The CDR3 length is 14 residues. Trimming took 6 bases from V and 3 from J; bases not matched to a gene: 6. CDR3 nucleotide sequence: TGTGCCAGCATGGCCGGGACTAACTACAATGAGCAGTTCTTC. Protein: CASMAGTNYNEQFF.

V usage is TRBV7-9 and J usage is TRBJ1-1; D might be TRBD1 (5 bases). Trimming took 1 base from V and 1 from J, leaving 16 bases between them. Germline loops: CDR1 SEHNR, CDR2 FQNEAQ (reference sequence). The CDR3 sequence is 17 residues long. The CDR3 nucleotides read TGTGCCAGCAGCTTAGTGGTGGACATACCGGGGAACACTGAAGCTTTCTTT. This encodes CASSLVVDIPGNTEAFF.

The chain uses TRBV18 and TRBJ1-4; D is ambiguous. The CDR3 is 18 amino acids. The ends were cut back, 6 bases at V and 2 bases at J, with 22 bases in the middle. The germline V gene encodes CDR1 KGHSH and CDR2 LQKENI. The CDR3 nucleotides are TGTGCCAGCTCTCCCAGACCGACAACAACTTCGACTAATGAAAAACTGTTTTTT. Translated: CASSPRPTTTSTNEKLFF.

J is TRBJ2-7 and V is TRBV9; D is unresolved. This CDR3 has 15 amino acids. CDR1 is SGDLS and CDR2 is YYNGEE in the germline V gene. Trimming shortened V by 2 bases and J by 2 bases, and 14 bases separated the two germline ends. CDR3 protein: CASSVGTSEAYEQYF. The DNA for the CDR3 is TGTGCCAGCAGCGTGGGAACCAGCGAGGCCTACGAGCAGTACTTC.

The V gene is TRBV5-8, the J gene TRBJ2-7; weak D call: TRBD1 (6 bases). This CDR3 contains 15 residues. Trimming left V 9 bases short and J 1 base short, with 20 bases between. CDR1 is SGHTS, CDR2 YDEGEE, per germline. The DNA of the CDR3 is TGTGCCACCGATAGGACAGCTTCGCCTTCCTACGAGCAGTACTTC. It yields the protein CATDRTASPSYEQYF.

This clone was found a few times. The chain employs TRBV10-2 and TRBJ2-7; no firm D call. Trimming stripped 2 bases from V and 3 bases from J, with 8 bases between. This CDR3 comprises 13 residues. Germline V gene data show CDR1 as WSHSY and CDR2 as SAAADI. The DNA for the CDR3 is TGCGCCAGCAGTGAGGCCCCGTTCTACGAGCAGTACTTC. Residues: CASSEAPFYEQYF.

V and J are TRBV5-1 and TRBJ1-2; D not certain. CDR1 is SGHRS, CDR2 YFSETQ, per germline. This CDR3 has 17 amino acids. With 0 bases removed from V and 2 bases from J, the gap between germline ends came to 17 bases. The DNA of the CDR3 is TGCGCCAGCAGCTTGGGTCCCAGGTCAAGAGGAAACTATGGCTACACCTTC. This codes for CASSLGPRSRGNYGYTF.

This clone was detected only a few times. The chain employs TRBV4-2 and TRBJ1-5; 8 bases agree with TRBD1. CDR3 size: 14 residues. In germline, CDR1 is LGHNA, CDR2 YNFKEQ. J gave up 2 bases and V 4 bases, and 1 base lay outside the gene matches. CDR3 nucleotides: TGTGCCAGCAGCCCACAGGGGGGCAATCAGCCCCAGCATTTT. Translated, it gives CASSPQGGNQPQHF.

The rearrangement joins TRBV5-6 to TRBJ2-1; D not resolved. V lost 2 bases and J lost 0, with 9 bases in between. In germline, CDR1 is SGHDT, CDR2 YYEEEE. The CDR3 runs 15 residues. CDR3 in amino acids: CASSFAPGSYNEQFF. DNA of the CDR3: TGTGCCAGCAGCTTTGCCCCGGGCTCCTACAATGAGCAGTTCTTC.

This clone occurred once. The chain joins TRBV30 to TRBJ2-2, with D possibly TRBD1 on 5 matching bases. The CDR3 has 14 residues. The V end was cut by 3 bases, the J end by 1 base, with 9 bases between. Germline lookup yields CDR1 GTSNPN and CDR2 SVGIG (reference sequence). The DNA of the CDR3 is TGTGCCTGGAGAGTGGGGCTGAACACCGGGGAGCTGTTTTTT. Protein sequence: CAWRVGLNTGELFF.

This clone turned up a few times. This chain joins TRBV7-9 and TRBJ1-3; TRBD1 is a possible D gene (5 bases). This CDR3 comprises 16 residues. With 0 bases removed from V and 3 bases from J, the gap between germline ends came to 12 bases. Germline CDR1 is SEHNR and CDR2 is FQNEAQ (reference sequence). DNA for the CDR3: TGTGCCAGCAGCTTAGCTCGCAGGGCGGGTGGAAACACCATATATTTT. The encoded protein is CASSLARRAGGNTIYF.

This clone was found many times. The genes are TRBV5-1 and TRBJ1-1, with a possible D match to TRBD1 (6 bases). Between the trimmed V and J ends, which lost 5 bases and 1 base, there was a span of 9 bases. Germline lookup yields CDR1 SGHRS and CDR2 YFSETQ. The CDR3 runs to 13 residues. Written as DNA, the CDR3 is TGCGCCAGCAGAACGACAGGGAACACTGAAGCTTTCTTT. Its protein is CASRTTGNTEAFF.

This clone was recorded a few times. V gene TRBV27 combines with J gene TRBJ1-5, with 12 bases lining up with TRBD1. CDR3 size: 13 residues. V lost 6 bases, J lost 7 bases, and 1 base stayed unmatched. Germline CDR1 and CDR2: MNHEY and SMNVEV (reference sequence). The CDR3 is CASSGTGGQPQHF. The CDR3 coding sequence is TGTGCCAGCAGCGGGACAGGGGGCCAGCCCCAGCATTTT.

In this sample, this clone turned up a few times. This chain uses TRBV6-6 with TRBJ2-7; D not certain. With 2 bases removed from V and 0 bases from J, the gap between germline ends came to 11 bases. There are 15 residues in the CDR3. Germline-derived CDR1 and CDR2 are MNHNY and SVGAGI (reference sequence). The CDR3 DNA follows: TGTGCCAGCAGTTACGAGTTCCCCGCCTCCTACGAGCAGTACTTC. Amino acid sequence: CASSYEFPASYEQYF.

The DNA for the CDR3 is TGTGCCAGCAGTCCCCTACAGGGCCGAACTAATGAAAAACTGTTTTTT. The encoded protein is CASSPLQGRTNEKLFF. The J gene is TRBJ1-4, the V gene TRBV28; D is perhaps TRBD1 (6 bases). The germline V gene has CDR1 MDHEN and CDR2 SYDVKM. The V end lost 5 bases, the J end lost 1 base, and 14 bases lay between the germline ends. This CDR3 contains 16 residues.

The rearrangement joins TRBV19 to TRBJ2-7; D tentatively fits TRBD1 or TRBD2 (5 bases each). Germline values: CDR1 LNHDA, CDR2 SQIVND (reference sequence). V shed 5 bases and J shed 3 bases, with 11 bases lying between them. The CDR3 covers 13 residues. CDR3 in amino acids: CASSPGPNYEQYF. CDR3 in DNA: TGTGCCAGTAGTCCGGGGCCTAACTACGAGCAGTACTTC.

The V call is TRBV9, the J call TRBJ2-7, with unresolved D. The ends were cut back, 0 bases at V and 3 bases at J, with 22 bases in the middle. The CDR3 runs 18 residues. Germline values: CDR1 SGDLS, CDR2 YYNGEE. The CDR3 region has the DNA TGTGCCAGCAGCGTAGGTCCCAGCGTGTGGGGTATAAGCTACGAGCAGTACTTC. It yields the protein CASSVGPSVWGISYEQYF.

This clone is medium-sized within its sample. The chain links TRBV28 to TRBJ1-2; D is ambiguous. V lost 3 bases and J 6 bases, leaving 5 bases between the germline ends. Germline CDR1 reads MDHEN; CDR2 reads SYDVKM. The CDR3 covers 11 residues. CDR3 bases: TGTGCCAGCAGTTTTAGGGATGGCTACACCTTC. The encoded protein is CASSFRDGYTF.